The 4 T cell receptor beta chains below were found in one sample sequenced in a study of blood T cell repertoires in COVID-19. Sequencing used immunoSEQ multiplex PCR; TCRdb keeps in-frame clones, though not all of them. The sample includes 250,000 or so clones, 75% to 95% of them seen just once. Sequencing used PBMCs or T cells enriched from blood (not recorded which). All receptors derive from a man aged 40-49 years who had been exposed to COVID-19.

The chain joins TRBV5-1 to TRBJ2-5, with TRBD2 matching 14 bases. The germline V gene has CDR1 SGHRS and CDR2 YFSETQ. The CDR3 extends over 16 amino acids. V trimming: 1 base; J trimming: 4 bases; junction bases outside the gene matches: 3. The CDR3 sequence: CASSLSGLAGVETQYF. CDR3 coding DNA: TGCGCCAGCAGCTTGTCGGGACTAGCGGGAGTAGAGACCCAGTACTTC.

CDR3 loop: CATTALVAIPGAFF. Here the CDR3 DNA reads TGTGCCACCACAGCGTTAGTCGCCATCCCAGGGGCTTTCTTT. V and J are TRBV28 and TRBJ1-1; possibly TRBD1 for D (5 bases). Trimming stripped 10 bases from V and 11 bases from J, with 26 bases between. CDR1 MDHEN and CDR2 SYDVKM come from the germline V gene. The CDR3 is 14 residues long.

The rearrangement joins TRBV4-2 to TRBJ1-2; TRBD1 matches at 8 bases. The germline V gene has CDR1 LGHNA and CDR2 YNFKEQ. V dropped 0 bases and J dropped 4; count of bases not matched to a gene: 10. This CDR3 is 17 amino acids long. The CDR3 reads CASSQDWQGASSYGYTF. CDR3 bases: TGTGCCAGCAGCCAAGATTGGCAGGGGGCGTCTAGCTATGGCTACACCTTC.

This chain uses TRBV18 with TRBJ1-2, with D possibly being TRBD1 (5 bases). V lost 6 bases and J lost 3, with 11 bases in between. CDR1 KGHSH and CDR2 LQKENI come from the germline V gene. The CDR3 has 13 residues. CDR3 residues: CASSQGLDYGYTF. The DNA for the CDR3 is TGTGCCAGCTCCCAGGGTCTAGACTATGGCTACACCTTC.